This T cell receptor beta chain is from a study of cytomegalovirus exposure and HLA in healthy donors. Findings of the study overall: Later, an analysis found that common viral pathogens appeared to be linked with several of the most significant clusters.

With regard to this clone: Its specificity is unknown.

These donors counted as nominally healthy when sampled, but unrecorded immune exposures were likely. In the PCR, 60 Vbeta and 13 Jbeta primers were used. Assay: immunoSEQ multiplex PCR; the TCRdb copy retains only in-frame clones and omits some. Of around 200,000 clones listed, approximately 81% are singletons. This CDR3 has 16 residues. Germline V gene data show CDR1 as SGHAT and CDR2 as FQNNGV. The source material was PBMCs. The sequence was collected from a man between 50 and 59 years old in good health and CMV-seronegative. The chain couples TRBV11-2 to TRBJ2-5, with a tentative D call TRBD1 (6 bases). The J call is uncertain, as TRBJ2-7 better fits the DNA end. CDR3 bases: TGTGCCAGCAGCTTAAGGCCGGGACACCTGGGATACGAGCAGTACTTC. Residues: CASSLRPGHLGYEQYF.